Below are 5 T cell receptor beta chains sequenced from a single sample in a study of shared clonotypes between healthy human individuals (TCRdb year 2020). For the CD8 naive samples, CD45RO-negative cells were positively selected for CCR7, yielding a CD45RA+CCR7+ population from which TemRA cells were excluded. The library was prepared using the immunoSEQ multiplex PCR assay. Imported from immuneACCESS, the table was reduced by TCRdb to in-frame sequences with V and J called. These copies leave out some clones; in studies compared against another copy, an unresolved V gene accounts for under half, and the cause of the remainder is not known. This sample lists approximately 600,000 clones; 90% to 95% were detected once. Approximately 0.11% of the sample comes from the top ten. Sequenced input: naive CD8+ T cells sorted from blood. The cell subset or site label on this specimen signifies: CD45RA+CCR7+. The source of these receptors is a woman between 25 and 40 years old in good health.

The chain recombines TRBV7-9 with TRBJ2-7, with D maybe TRBD2 (5 bases). Trimming cost V 4 bases and J 5 bases, with 15 bases left between them. The CDR3 is made up of 14 amino acids. The germline V gene encodes CDR1 SEHNR and CDR2 FQNEAQ (reference sequence). CDR3 sequence reads: CASSSRDGVHEQYF. CDR3 bases: TGTGCCAGCAGCTCGAGAGACGGGGTCCACGAGCAGTACTTC.

The rearrangement uses TRBV6-1 and TRBJ1-1, with TRBD1 matching over 8 bases. Per the germline V gene, CDR1 is MNHNS and CDR2 is SASEGT. This CDR3 comprises 16 residues. V was pared by 1 base and J by 1 base, with 5 bases of the junction left unmatched. The CDR3 DNA is TGTGCCAGCAGTGAAGTGGCGACAGGGGAGAACACTGAAGCTTTCTTT. It codes for CASSEVATGENTEAFF.

The genes are TRBV6-1 and TRBJ1-3; 9 nucleotides agree with TRBD1. With 6 bases clipped from V and 3 bases from J, the junction kept 6 bases outside the gene matches. Looked up from germline, CDR1 is MNHNS and CDR2 is SASEGT. The CDR3 runs 15 residues. The CDR3 is CASRQQGAFGNTIYF. The CDR3 DNA follows: TGTGCCAGCAGGCAACAGGGGGCATTTGGAAACACCATATATTTT.

As DNA, the CDR3 is TGTGCCAGTAGTATTAGGGGTACGAAGAGCACTGAAGCTTTCTTT. Protein sequence: CASSIRGTKSTEAFF. The rearrangement joins TRBV19 to TRBJ1-1, with D possibly being TRBD1 (5 bases). V was clipped by 3 bases and J by 4 bases, with 15 bases between them. The germline V gene encodes CDR1 LNHDA and CDR2 SQIVND (reference sequence). The CDR3 sequence is 15 residues long.

The rearrangement links TRBV7-9 to TRBJ2-7; a possible D gene is TRBD2 (6 bases). Germline CDR1 is SEHNR and CDR2 is FQNEAQ (reference sequence). V lost 5 bases, J lost 3 bases, and 11 bases lay in between. The CDR3 covers 13 residues. CDR3 amino acids: CASSHREIYEQYF. The CDR3 coding sequence is TGTGCCAGCAGCCATCGGGAGATCTACGAGCAGTACTTC.